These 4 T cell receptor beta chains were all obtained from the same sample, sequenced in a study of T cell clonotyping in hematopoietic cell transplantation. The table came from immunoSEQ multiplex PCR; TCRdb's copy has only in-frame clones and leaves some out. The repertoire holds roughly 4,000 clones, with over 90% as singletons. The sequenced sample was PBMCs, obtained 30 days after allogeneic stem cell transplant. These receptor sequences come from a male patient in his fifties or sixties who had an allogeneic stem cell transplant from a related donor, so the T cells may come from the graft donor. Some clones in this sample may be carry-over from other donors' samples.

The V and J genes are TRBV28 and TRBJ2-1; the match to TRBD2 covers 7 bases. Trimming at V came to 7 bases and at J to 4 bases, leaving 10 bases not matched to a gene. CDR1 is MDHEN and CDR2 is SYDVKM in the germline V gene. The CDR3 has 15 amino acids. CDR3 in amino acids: CASTNGASGYNEQFF. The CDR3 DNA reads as TGTGCCAGCACTAATGGGGCTAGCGGATACAATGAGCAGTTCTTC.

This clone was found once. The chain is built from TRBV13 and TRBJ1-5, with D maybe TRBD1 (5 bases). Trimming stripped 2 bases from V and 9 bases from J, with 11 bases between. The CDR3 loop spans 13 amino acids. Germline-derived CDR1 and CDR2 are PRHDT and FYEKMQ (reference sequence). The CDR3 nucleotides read TGTGCCAGCAGCTTACAACCGGGACGGCCCCAGCATTTT. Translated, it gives CASSLQPGRPQHF.

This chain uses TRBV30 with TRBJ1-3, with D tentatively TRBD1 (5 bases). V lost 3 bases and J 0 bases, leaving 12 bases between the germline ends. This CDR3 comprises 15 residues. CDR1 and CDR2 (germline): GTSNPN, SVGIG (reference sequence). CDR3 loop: CAWRKYGTSGNTIYF. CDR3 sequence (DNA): TGTGCCTGGAGAAAGTACGGGACCTCTGGAAACACCATATATTTT. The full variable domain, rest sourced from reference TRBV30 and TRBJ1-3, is SQTIHQWPATLVQPVGSPLSLECTVEGTSNPNLYWYRQAAGRGLQLLFYSVGIGQISSEVPQNLSASRPQDRQFILSSKKLLLSDSGFYLCAWRKYGTSGNTIYFGEGSWLTVV.

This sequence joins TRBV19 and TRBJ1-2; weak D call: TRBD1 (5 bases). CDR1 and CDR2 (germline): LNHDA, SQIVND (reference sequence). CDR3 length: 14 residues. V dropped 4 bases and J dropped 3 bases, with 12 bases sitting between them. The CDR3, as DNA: TGTGCCAGTAGTACGCGGGGACGGGACTATGGCTACACCTTC. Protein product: CASSTRGRDYGYTF.